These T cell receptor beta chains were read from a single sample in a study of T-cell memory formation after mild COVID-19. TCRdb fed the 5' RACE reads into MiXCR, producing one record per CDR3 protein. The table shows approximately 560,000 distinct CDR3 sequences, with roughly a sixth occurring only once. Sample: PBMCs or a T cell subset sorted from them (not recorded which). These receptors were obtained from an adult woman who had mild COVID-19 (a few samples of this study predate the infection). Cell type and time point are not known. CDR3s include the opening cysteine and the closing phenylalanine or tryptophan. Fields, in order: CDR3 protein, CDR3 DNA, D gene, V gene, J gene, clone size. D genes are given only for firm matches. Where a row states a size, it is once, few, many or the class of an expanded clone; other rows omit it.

CASSQVDSGSRSLYEQYF	TGTGCCAGCAGCCAAGTCGATAGCGGGAGCAGGTCCCTCTACGAGCAGTACTTC	TRBD2	TRBV3-1	TRBJ2-7	few
CASSQAGVTEAFF	TGTGCCAGCAGCCAAGCAGGGGTCACTGAAGCTTTCTTT	-	TRBV3-1	TRBJ1-1	few
CASSLLKGSNQPQHF	TGTGCCAGCAGTTTACTCAAAGGCAGCAATCAGCCCCAGCATTTT	-	TRBV27	TRBJ1-5	once
CATSDPGQVQETQYF	TGTGCCACCAGTGACCCAGGACAGGTTCAAGAGACCCAGTACTTC	TRBD1	TRBV24-1	TRBJ2-5	few
CSARVASDFNEQFF	TGCAGTGCTAGAGTGGCTAGCGATTTCAATGAGCAGTTCTTC	-	TRBV20-1	TRBJ2-1	few
CATSIETGSYGYTF	TGTGCCACCAGCATCGAGACAGGGAGCTATGGCTACACCTTC	TRBD1	TRBV15	TRBJ1-2	-
CASSQGATVLVAKNIQYF	TGTGCCAGCAGCCAGGGGGCGACTGTCTTGGTAGCCAAAAACATTCAGTACTTC	-	TRBV3-1	TRBJ2-4	-
CASSLVAVNTGELFF	TGTGCCAGCAGCTTAGTGGCGGTGAACACCGGGGAGCTGTTTTTT	-	TRBV7-9	TRBJ2-2	-
CASSARADSVTGELFF	TGTGCCAGCAGCGCCCGGGCGGATTCTGTAACCGGGGAGCTGTTTTTT	-	TRBV9	TRBJ2-2	few
CASSELDSNQPQHF	TGTGCCAGCAGTGAATTAGATAGCAATCAGCCCCAGCATTTT	-	TRBV6-1	TRBJ1-5	many
CASSPVGGSNEQFF	TGTGCCAGCTCCCCGGTGGGCGGGAGCAATGAGCAGTTCTTC	TRBD2	TRBV6-5	TRBJ2-1	-
CASSLGFNQPQHF	TGTGCCAGCAGTTTGGGGTTCAATCAGCCCCAGCATTTT	-	TRBV12-3/TRBV12-4	TRBJ1-5	-
CASSSAGPYEQYF	TGTGCCAGCAGTTCGGCAGGACCCTACGAGCAGTACTTC	-	TRBV27	TRBJ2-7	-
CASSSGLINQPQHF	TGTGCCAGCAGCTCCGGACTCATCAATCAGCCCCAGCATTTT	-	TRBV5-6	TRBJ1-5	few
CSAREGFHEQFF	TGCAGTGCTAGAGAGGGGTTTCATGAGCAGTTCTTC	-	TRBV20-1	TRBJ2-1	-
CASSPRGGEGYTF	TGTGCCAGCAGCCCTCGGGGGGGGGAAGGCTACACCTTC	-	TRBV7-2	TRBJ1-2	few
CASSVEGQGGPATDTQYF	TGTGCCAGCAGCGTAGAAGGGCAGGGGGGACCGGCCACAGATACGCAGTATTTT	-	TRBV9	TRBJ2-3	-
CASSQESGGSTDTQYF	TGTGCCAGCAGCCAAGAGAGCGGGGGGTCCACAGATACGCAGTATTTT	TRBD2	TRBV3-1	TRBJ2-3	few
CASSRLKGAYTDTQYF	TGTGCCAGCAGCCGCCTTAAGGGGGCGTACACAGATACGCAGTATTTT	TRBD1	TRBV12-3/TRBV12-4	TRBJ2-3	few
CASSVQGARDTEAFF	TGTGCCAGCAGTGTACAGGGGGCTCGTGACACTGAAGCTTTCTTT	TRBD1	TRBV12-3/TRBV12-4	TRBJ1-1	-
CASSPRGGDYGYTF	TGTGCCAGCAGCCCCAGGGGGGGGGACTATGGCTACACCTTC	TRBD1	TRBV7-6	TRBJ1-2	few
CSARGGTLGYEQFF	TGCAGTGCTAGAGGCGGGACCCTAGGGTATGAGCAGTTCTTC	-	TRBV20-1	TRBJ2-1	-
CASSPNTHNEQFF	TGTGCCAGCAGCCCAAATACCCACAATGAGCAGTTCTTC	-	TRBV11-3	TRBJ2-1	once
CASSLAHVGGETQYF	TGTGCCAGCAGTTTAGCGCATGTAGGAGGGGAGACCCAGTACTTC	-	TRBV12-3/TRBV12-4	TRBJ2-5	few
CAERQAALIEQYF	TGTGCCGAAAGACAGGCGGCTCTCATTGAGCAGTACTTC	-	TRBV9	TRBJ2-7	few
CSARDSLSGANVLTF	TGCAGTGCCCGGGACAGCCTCTCTGGGGCCAACGTCCTGACTTTC	TRBD1	TRBV20-1	TRBJ2-6	-
CASSPRSNTGELFF	TGTGCCAGCAGCCCGAGGTCGAACACCGGGGAGCTGTTTTTT	-	TRBV3-1	TRBJ2-2	-
CASSIIDDNEQFF	TGTGCCAGTAGTATCATCGACGACAATGAGCAGTTCTTC	-	TRBV19	TRBJ2-1	many